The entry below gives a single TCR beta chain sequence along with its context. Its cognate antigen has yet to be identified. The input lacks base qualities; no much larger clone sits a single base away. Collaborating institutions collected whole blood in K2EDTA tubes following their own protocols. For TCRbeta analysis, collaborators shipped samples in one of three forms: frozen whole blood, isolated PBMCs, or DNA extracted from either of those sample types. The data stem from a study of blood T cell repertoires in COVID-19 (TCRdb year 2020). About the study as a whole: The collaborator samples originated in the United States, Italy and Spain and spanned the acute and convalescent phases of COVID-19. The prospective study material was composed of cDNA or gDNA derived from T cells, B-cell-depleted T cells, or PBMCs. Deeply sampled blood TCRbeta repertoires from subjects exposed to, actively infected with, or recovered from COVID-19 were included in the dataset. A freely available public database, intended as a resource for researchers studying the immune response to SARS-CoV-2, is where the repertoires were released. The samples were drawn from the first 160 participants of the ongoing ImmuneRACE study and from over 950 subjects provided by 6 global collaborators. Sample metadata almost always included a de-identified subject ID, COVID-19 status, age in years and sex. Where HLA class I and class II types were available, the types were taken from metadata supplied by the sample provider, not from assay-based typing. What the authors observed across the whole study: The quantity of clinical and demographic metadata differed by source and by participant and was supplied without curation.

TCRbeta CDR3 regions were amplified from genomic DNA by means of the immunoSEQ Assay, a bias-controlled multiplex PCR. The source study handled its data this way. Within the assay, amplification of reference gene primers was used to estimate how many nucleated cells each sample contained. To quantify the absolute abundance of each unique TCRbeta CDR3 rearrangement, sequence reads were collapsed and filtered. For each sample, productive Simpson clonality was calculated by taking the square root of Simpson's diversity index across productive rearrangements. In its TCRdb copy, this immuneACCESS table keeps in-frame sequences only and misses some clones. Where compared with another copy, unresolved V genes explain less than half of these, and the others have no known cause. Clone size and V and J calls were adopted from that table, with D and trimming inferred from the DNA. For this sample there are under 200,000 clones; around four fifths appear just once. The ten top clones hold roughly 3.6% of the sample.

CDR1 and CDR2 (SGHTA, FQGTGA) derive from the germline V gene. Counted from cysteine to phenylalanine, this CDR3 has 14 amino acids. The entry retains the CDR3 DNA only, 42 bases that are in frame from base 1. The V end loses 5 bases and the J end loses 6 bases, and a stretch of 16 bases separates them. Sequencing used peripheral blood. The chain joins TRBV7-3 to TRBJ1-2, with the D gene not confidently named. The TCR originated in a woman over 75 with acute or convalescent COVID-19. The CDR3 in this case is CASSPRIDGDGYTF. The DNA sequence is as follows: TGTGCCAGCAGCCCAAGAATCGACGGAGATGGCTACACCTTC.